The present TCR beta chain was sequenced within a study of blood T cell repertoires in COVID-19. The wider study: There were acute and convalescent COVID-19 samples, and they came from the United States, Italy and Spain.

Germline CDR1 reads MRHNA; CDR2 reads SNTAGT. The V and J ends lost 4 bases and 0 bases respectively, with 6 bases between them. This CDR3 has 13 residues. Data came from immunoSEQ multiplex PCR; TCRdb stores just in-frame clones and leaves some out. The sample has 250,000 to 350,000 clones; around 90% are singletons. This TCR was recovered from a man in his late teens or twenties who had recovered from COVID-19. This chain connects TRBV6-4 to TRBJ1-1; D gene unclear. Sample: peripheral blood. The CDR3 loop is CASSVDLNTEAFF. The CDR3 DNA sequence: TGTGCCAGCAGTGTGGACTTGAACACTGAAGCTTTCTTT.